The rows below give T cell receptor beta chains drawn from one sample of a study of T cell responses to AZD1222 COVID-19 vaccine. Some clones are missing from TCRdb's copy, which holds only in-frame ones; the method was immunoSEQ multiplex PCR. This table holds about 81,000 clones, around 92% found once. Sample: peripheral blood, taken on day 0 of AZD1222 vaccination. The receptors originated from an adult in good health. The CDR3 runs from the conserved cysteine through the conserved F or W. Fields, in order: J gene, V gene, D gene, clone size, CDR3 DNA, CDR3 protein. The D gene is left open where the match is weak. Rows give clone size only sometimes, using once, few, many, or a class for an expanded clone.

>TRBJ2-7|TRBV5-5|NA|NA
TGTGCCAGCAGCTTGAATAGGGACCCCTTTTGGGAGCAGTACTTC
CASSLNRDPFWEQYF
>TRBJ1-1|TRBV5-1|NA|NA
TGCGCCAGCACCCTTCCGGGAGGGACGAACACTGAAGCTTTCTTT
CASTLPGGTNTEAFF
>TRBJ2-2|TRBV27|NA|few
TGTGCCAGCAGTTTCATAGCATTCGCGAACACCGGGGAGCTGTTTTTT
CASSFIAFANTGELFF
>TRBJ1-5|TRBV7-9|NA|few
TGTGCCAGCAGCTTAGGAATCGGGGATCAGCCCCAGCATTTT
CASSLGIGDQPQHF
>TRBJ1-1|TRBV5-1|NA|few
TGCGCCAGCAGCTTGAATTCGAACACTGAAGCTTTCTTT
CASSLNSNTEAFF
>TRBJ2-5|TRBV4-1|TRBD1|NA
TGCGCCAGCAGCCAGGTTACAGGGGAAGAGACCCAGTACTTC
CASSQVTGEETQYF
>TRBJ1-2|TRBV7-2|TRBD1|NA
TGTGCCAGCAGCTTTTCAGGGGGCTATGGCTACACCTTC
CASSFSGGYGYTF
>TRBJ2-7|TRBV5-4|NA|NA
TGTGCCAGCAGCTTAAGGGGGGAGGGCCGATATGAGCAGTACTTC
CASSLRGEGRYEQYF
>TRBJ2-2|TRBV6-5|NA|NA
TGTGCCACTAGGGCGGACAGTGGGGACACCGGGGAGCTGTTTTTT
CATRADSGDTGELFF
>TRBJ2-1|TRBV2|TRBD2|NA
TGTGCCAGCACCGATAAGACTAGCGGATGGCAGTTCTTC
CASTDKTSGWQFF
>TRBJ2-1|TRBV7-9|TRBD2|NA
TGTGCCAGCAGCCCCCCCTTAGCGGGAGGACCCTACAATGAGCAGTTCTTC
CASSPPLAGGPYNEQFF